One TCR beta chain is described in this entry. The antigen remains undetermined. This CDR3 spans 15 amino acids. Trimming left V 3 bases short and J 1 base short, with 12 bases between. Germline CDR1 reads KGHSH; CDR2 reads LQKENI. The source of the sample is a study of OX40 agonist ivuxolimab in advanced cancers. At the level of the study: Patients with hepatocellular carcinoma, melanoma, renal cell or head and neck cancer made up the dose-escalation patients. Study results and limitations: Dosing at 0.1 to 3.0 mg/kg was accompanied by clonal expansion of CD4+ and CD8+ blood T cells by week 6. Low normalized T-cell clonal expansion also characterized some of the nonresponders.

Measured with immunoSEQ multiplex PCR; TCRdb has only the in-frame clones, and not every one. The repertoire holds under 85,000 clones, about 85% seen once, with 2.5% to 3.5% in the top ten. Systemic immunosuppression or autoimmune disease history was grounds to exclude patients. This chain connects TRBV18 to TRBJ1-2, with D perhaps matching TRBD1 (5 bases). This clonotype was sampled from an adult with an advanced solid tumor such as melanoma, head and neck, liver or kidney cancer. The material sequenced was CD4+ or CD8+ T cells sorted from blood, taken in a trial of the OX40 agonist ivuxolimab. CDR3 bases: TGTGCCAGCTCACCCGGGACGGACGGTAACTATGGCTACACCTTC. Encoded protein: CASSPGTDGNYGYTF.